These T cell receptor beta chains were read from a single sample in a study of blood T cell repertoires in COVID-19. The table came from immunoSEQ multiplex PCR; TCRdb's copy has only in-frame clones and leaves some out. Among a few hundred thousand clones, 85% to 90% were seen once, and the ten largest hold 1.5% to 2%. The sequenced sample consisted of PBMCs or T cells enriched from blood (not recorded which). The receptors stem from a woman aged 45-60 years who had recovered from COVID-19. Both conserved end residues are part of each CDR3. Fields, in order: CDR3 DNA, CDR3 protein, J gene, D gene, V gene. A D gene is named only where the DNA matches it firmly.

CDR3 DNA: TGTGCCAGCAGTGGGACAGGGGGCTCTGGAAACACCATATATTTT
CDR3 protein: CASSGTGGSGNTIYF
J gene: TRBJ1-3
D gene: TRBD1
V gene: TRBV2

CDR3 DNA: TGTGCCAGCAGCCCCGGGACTCTATACAATGAGCAGTTCTTC
CDR3 protein: CASSPGTLYNEQFF
J gene: TRBJ2-1
D gene: NA
V gene: TRBV5-6

CDR3 DNA: TGTGCCTGCACGGACAGGCATAGCACAGATACGCAGTATTTT
CDR3 protein: CACTDRHSTDTQYF
J gene: TRBJ2-3
D gene: TRBD1
V gene: TRBV30

CDR3 DNA: TGTGCCAGCAGCAAGGGGACAGGTGCGCTGTTTTTT
CDR3 protein: CASSKGTGALFF
J gene: TRBJ2-2
D gene: TRBD1
V gene: TRBV9

CDR3 DNA: TGCGCCAGCAGCCAAAATACAGGGACCTACAATGAGCAGTTCTTC
CDR3 protein: CASSQNTGTYNEQFF
J gene: TRBJ2-1
D gene: NA
V gene: TRBV4-3

CDR3 DNA: TGTGCCAGCAGCCGTGGACAGACGAACACCGGGGAGCTGTTTTTT
CDR3 protein: CASSRGQTNTGELFF
J gene: TRBJ2-2
D gene: NA
V gene: TRBV9

CDR3 DNA: TGTGCCAGCAGCTTATGGTCGGAGCCTACAGATACGCAGTATTTT
CDR3 protein: CASSLWSEPTDTQYF
J gene: TRBJ2-3
D gene: NA
V gene: TRBV7-3

CDR3 DNA: TGTGCCTGGAGTGGGACAGGGGTTACTGAAGCTTTCTTT
CDR3 protein: CAWSGTGVTEAFF
J gene: TRBJ1-1
D gene: TRBD1
V gene: TRBV30

CDR3 DNA: TGCGCCAGCGCCATGGACGGAGGCGGGGCGGGGTACGAGCAGTACTTC
CDR3 protein: CASAMDGGGAGYEQYF
J gene: TRBJ2-7
D gene: NA
V gene: TRBV4-1

CDR3 DNA: TGTGCCAGCAGCCCCGCGGGGTACGAGCAGTACTTC
CDR3 protein: CASSPAGYEQYF
J gene: TRBJ2-7
D gene: NA
V gene: TRBV11-2

CDR3 DNA: TGTGCCAGCAGCTCAGGTCCGTCTAGCGGGAGATCAGATACGCAGTATTTT
CDR3 protein: CASSSGPSSGRSDTQYF
J gene: TRBJ2-3
D gene: TRBD2
V gene: TRBV7-9